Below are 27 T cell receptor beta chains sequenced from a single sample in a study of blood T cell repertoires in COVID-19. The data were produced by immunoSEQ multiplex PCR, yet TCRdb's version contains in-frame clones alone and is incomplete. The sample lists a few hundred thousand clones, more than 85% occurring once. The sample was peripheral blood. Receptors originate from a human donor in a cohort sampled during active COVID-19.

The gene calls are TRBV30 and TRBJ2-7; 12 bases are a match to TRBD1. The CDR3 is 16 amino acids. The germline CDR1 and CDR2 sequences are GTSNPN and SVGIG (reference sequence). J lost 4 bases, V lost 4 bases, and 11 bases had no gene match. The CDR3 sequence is CAWKLGLGQGAYEQYF. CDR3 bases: TGTGCCTGGAAATTGGGGCTGGGACAGGGGGCATACGAGCAGTACTTC.

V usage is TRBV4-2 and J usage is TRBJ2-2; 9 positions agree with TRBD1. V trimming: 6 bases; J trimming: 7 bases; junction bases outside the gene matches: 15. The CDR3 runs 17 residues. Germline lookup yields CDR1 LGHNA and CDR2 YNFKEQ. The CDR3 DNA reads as TGTGCCAGCAGTCCTCCGGGACAGGGCCGGAGAGGCGGGGAGCTGTTTTTT. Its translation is CASSPPGQGRRGGELFF.

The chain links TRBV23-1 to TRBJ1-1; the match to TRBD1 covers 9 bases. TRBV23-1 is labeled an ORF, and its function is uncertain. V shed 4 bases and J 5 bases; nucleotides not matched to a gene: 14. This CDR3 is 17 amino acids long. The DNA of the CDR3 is TGCGCCAGCAGTCCACGCGTCATACAGGGGGCGATTACTGAAGCTTTCTTT. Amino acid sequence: CASSPRVIQGAITEAFF.

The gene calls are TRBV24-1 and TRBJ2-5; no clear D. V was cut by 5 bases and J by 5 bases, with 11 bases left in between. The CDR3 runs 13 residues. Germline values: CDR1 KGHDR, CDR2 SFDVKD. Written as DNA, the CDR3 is TGTGCCACCAGTGGTACGCGGTGGGAGACCCAGTACTTC. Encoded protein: CATSGTRWETQYF.

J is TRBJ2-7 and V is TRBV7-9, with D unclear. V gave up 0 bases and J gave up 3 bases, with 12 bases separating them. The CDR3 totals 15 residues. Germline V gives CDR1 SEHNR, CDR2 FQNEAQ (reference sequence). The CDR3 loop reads CASSLAAYSGYEQYF. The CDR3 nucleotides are TGTGCCAGCAGCTTAGCGGCATATTCTGGCTACGAGCAGTACTTC.

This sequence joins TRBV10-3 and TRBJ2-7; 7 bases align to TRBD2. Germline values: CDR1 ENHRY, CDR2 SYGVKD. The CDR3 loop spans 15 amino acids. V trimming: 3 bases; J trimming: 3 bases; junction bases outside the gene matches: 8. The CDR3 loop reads CAISDLWRGFYEQYF. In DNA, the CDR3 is TGTGCCATCAGTGATCTATGGCGGGGGTTCTACGAGCAGTACTTC.

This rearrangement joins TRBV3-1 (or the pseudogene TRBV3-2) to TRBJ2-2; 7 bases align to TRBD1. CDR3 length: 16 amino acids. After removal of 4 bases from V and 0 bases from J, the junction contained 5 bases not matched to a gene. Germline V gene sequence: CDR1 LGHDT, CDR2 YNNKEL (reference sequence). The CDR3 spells CASSLQGLANTGELFF. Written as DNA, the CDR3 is TGTGCCAGCAGCCTACAGGGGTTGGCGAACACCGGGGAGCTGTTTTTT.

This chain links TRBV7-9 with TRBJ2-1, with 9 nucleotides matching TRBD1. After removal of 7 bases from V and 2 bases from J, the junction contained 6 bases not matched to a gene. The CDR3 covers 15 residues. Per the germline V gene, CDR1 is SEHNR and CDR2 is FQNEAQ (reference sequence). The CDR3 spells CASTTDRGAYNEQFF. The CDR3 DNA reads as TGTGCCAGCACCACAGACAGGGGGGCCTACAATGAGCAGTTCTTC.

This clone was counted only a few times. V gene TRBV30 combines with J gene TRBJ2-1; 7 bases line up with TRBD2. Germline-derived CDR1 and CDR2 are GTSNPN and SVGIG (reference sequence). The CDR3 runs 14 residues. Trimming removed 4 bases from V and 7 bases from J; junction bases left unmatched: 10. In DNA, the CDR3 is TGTGCCTGGACTAGCGGATTTTTTGGGAATGAGCAGTTCTTC. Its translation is CAWTSGFFGNEQFF.

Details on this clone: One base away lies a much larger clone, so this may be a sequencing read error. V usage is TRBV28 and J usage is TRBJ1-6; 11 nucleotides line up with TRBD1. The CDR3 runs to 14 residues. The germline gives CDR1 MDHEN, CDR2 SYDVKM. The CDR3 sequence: CASSSGQGDSPLYF. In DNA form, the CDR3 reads TGTGCCAGCAGTTCGGGACAGGGGGATTCACCCCTCTACTTT.

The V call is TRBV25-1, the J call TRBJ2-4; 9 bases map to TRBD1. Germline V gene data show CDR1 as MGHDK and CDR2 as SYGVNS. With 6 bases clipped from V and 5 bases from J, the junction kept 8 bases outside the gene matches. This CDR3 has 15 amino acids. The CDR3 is CASSAYTGGENIQYF. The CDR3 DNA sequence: TGTGCCAGCAGCGCGTACACAGGGGGCGAAAACATTCAGTACTTC.

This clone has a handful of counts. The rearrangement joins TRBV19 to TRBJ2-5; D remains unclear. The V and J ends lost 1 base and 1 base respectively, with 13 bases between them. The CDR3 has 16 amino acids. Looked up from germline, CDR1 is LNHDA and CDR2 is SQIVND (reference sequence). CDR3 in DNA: TGTGCCAGTAGTATAGGTTTGCGAACCTTCCAAGAGACCCAGTACTTC. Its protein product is CASSIGLRTFQETQYF.

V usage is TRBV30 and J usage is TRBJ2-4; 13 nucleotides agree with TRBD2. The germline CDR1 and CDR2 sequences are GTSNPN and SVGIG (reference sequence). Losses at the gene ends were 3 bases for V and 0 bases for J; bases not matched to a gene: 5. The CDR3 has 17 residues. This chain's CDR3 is CAWRPGLAGLAKNIQYF. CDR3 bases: TGTGCCTGGAGGCCGGGACTAGCGGGACTAGCCAAAAACATTCAGTACTTC.

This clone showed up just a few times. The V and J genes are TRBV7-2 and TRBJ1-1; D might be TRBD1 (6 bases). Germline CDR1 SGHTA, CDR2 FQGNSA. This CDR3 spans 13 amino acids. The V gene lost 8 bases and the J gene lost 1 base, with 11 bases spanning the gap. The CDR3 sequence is CASGVQGNTEAFF. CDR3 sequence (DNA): TGTGCCAGCGGGGTACAGGGGAACACTGAAGCTTTCTTT.

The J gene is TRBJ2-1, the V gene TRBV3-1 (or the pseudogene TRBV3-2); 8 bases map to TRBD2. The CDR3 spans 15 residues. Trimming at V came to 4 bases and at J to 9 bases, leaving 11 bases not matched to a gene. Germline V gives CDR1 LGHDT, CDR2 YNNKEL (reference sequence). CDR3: CASSRQAGVSGEQFF. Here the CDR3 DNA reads TGTGCCAGCAGCCGCCAAGCGGGAGTTAGCGGTGAGCAGTTCTTC.

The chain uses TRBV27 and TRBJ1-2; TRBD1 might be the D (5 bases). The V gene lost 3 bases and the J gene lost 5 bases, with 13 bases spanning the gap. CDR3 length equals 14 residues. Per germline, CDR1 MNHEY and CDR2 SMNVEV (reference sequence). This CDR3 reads CASSLKGEGYGYTF. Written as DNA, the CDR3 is TGTGCCAGCAGTTTGAAAGGGGAAGGGTATGGCTACACCTTC.

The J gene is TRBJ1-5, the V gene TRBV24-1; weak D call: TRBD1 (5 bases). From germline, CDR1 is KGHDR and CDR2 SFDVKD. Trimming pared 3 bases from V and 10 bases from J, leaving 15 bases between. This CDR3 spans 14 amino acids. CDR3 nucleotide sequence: TGTGCCACCAGTGATCGGACACTATTTGGACCCCAGCATTTT. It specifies CATSDRTLFGPQHF.

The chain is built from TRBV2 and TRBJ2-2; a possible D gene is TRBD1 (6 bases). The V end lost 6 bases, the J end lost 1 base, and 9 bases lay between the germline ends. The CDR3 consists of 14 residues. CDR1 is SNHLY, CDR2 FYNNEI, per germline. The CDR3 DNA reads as TGTGCCAGCAGAGCAGGGGAGAACACCGGGGAGCTGTTTTTT. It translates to CASRAGENTGELFF.

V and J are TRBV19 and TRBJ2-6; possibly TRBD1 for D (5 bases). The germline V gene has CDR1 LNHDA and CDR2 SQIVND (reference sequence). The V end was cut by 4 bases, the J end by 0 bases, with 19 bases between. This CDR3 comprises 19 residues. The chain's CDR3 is CASSRRVGREISGANVLTF. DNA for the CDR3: TGTGCCAGTAGTAGACGGGTGGGCAGGGAAATCTCTGGGGCCAACGTCCTGACTTTC.

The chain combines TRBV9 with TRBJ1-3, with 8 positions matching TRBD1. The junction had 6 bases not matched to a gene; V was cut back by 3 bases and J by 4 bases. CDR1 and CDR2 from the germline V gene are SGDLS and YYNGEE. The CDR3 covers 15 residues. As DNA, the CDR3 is TGTGCCAGCAGCGCATCGACAGGGGCAGGAAACACCATATATTTT. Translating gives CASSASTGAGNTIYF.

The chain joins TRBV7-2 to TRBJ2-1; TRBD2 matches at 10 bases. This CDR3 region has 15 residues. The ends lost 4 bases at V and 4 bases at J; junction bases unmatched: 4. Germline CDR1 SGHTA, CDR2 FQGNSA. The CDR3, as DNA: TGTGCCAGCAGCTCGACTAGCGGGCCTTACAATGAGCAGTTCTTC. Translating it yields CASSSTSGPYNEQFF.

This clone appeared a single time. CDR3 residues: CASSFGRASGANVLTF. In DNA, the CDR3 is TGTGCCAGCAGTTTCGGCAGGGCGTCTGGGGCCAACGTCCTGACTTTC. V gene TRBV27 combines with J gene TRBJ2-6, with D perhaps TRBD1 (5 bases). The germline CDR1 and CDR2 sequences are MNHEY and SMNVEV (reference sequence). The CDR3 contains 16 residues. Trimming shortened V by 3 bases and J by 1 base, and 10 bases separated the two germline ends.

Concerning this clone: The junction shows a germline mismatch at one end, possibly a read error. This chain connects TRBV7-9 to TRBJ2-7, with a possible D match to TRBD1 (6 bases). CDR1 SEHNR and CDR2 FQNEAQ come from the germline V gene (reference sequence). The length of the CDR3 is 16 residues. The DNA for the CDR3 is TGTGCCAGCAGCCTAGCCCTAACAGGGAACTCCTACGAGCAGTACTTC. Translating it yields CASSLALTGNSYEQYF.

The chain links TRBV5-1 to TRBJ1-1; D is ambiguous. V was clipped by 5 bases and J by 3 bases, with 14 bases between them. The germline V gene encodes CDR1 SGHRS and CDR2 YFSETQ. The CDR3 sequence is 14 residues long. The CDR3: CASSEYFGYTEAFF. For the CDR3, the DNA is TGCGCCAGCAGTGAATATTTCGGGTACACTGAAGCTTTCTTT.

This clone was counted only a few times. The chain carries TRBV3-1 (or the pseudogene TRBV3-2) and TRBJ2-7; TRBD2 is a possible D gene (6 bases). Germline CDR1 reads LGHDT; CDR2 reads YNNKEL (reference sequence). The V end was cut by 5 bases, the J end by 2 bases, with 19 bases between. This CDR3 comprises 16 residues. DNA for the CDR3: TGTGCCAGCAGCATATCCGGGACTGAGATAGCCTACGAGCAGTACTTC. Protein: CASSISGTEIAYEQYF.

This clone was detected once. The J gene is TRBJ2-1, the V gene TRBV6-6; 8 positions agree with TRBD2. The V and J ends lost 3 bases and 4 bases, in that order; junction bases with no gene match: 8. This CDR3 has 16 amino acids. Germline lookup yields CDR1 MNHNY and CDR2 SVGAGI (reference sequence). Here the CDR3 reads CASSYGLSGGYNEQFF. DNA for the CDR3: TGTGCCAGCAGTTATGGTCTCAGCGGGGGATACAATGAGCAGTTCTTC.

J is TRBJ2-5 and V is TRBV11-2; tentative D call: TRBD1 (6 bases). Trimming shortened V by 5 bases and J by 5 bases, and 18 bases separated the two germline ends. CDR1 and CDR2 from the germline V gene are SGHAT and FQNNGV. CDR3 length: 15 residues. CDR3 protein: CASSPTRGLRETQYF. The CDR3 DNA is TGTGCCAGCAGCCCTACGAGGGGGTTGCGCGAGACCCAGTACTTC.